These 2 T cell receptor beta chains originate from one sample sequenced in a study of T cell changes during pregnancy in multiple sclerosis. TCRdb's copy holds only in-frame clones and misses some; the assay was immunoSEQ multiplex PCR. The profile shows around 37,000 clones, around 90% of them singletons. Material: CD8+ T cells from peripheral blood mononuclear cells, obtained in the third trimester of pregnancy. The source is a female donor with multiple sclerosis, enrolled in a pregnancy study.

The CDR3 protein is CASSRTPWPGGYGYTF. The CDR3 DNA reads as TGTGCCAGCAGCCGCACCCCCTGGCCAGGTGGATATGGCTACACCTTC. J is TRBJ1-2 and V is TRBV7-2; D not resolved. This CDR3 comprises 16 residues. The V end lost 5 bases, the J end lost 5 bases, and 21 bases lay between the germline ends. Germline V gene data show CDR1 as SGHTA and CDR2 as FQGNSA.

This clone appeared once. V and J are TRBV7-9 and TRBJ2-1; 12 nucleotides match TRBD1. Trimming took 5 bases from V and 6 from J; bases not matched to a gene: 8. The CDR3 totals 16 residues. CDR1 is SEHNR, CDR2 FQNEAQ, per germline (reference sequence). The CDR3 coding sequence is TGTGCCAGCAGCCCACCGGGACAGGGGGCGGTCAATGAGCAGTTCTTC. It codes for CASSPPGQGAVNEQFF.